This entry features one T cell receptor beta chain sequence. Antigen: not known. This sample is drawn from a study of cytomegalovirus exposure and HLA in healthy donors. Study-wide context: From HLA-typed donors, an early data release held about 85 million unique TCRs. Study outcomes and limitations: TCR beta sequences reportedly predicted the HLA-A and HLA-B alleles of most subjects accurately.

13 Jbeta primers and 60 Vbeta primers were used for the PCR. Clones were sequenced by immunoSEQ multiplex PCR, and TCRdb holds only the in-frame ones, with some missing. The top ten hold about 1.8% of the sample, which has 150,000 to 200,000 clones, around 80% seen once. The specimen was PBMCs. The sequence derives from a man between 18 and 35 years old in good health and CMV-seronegative.

In DNA form, the CDR3 reads TGTGCCAGCAGCCCTCACGAAGCCCAATACGAGCAGTACTTC. The encoded protein is CASSPHEAQYEQYF. V usage is TRBV6-5 and J usage is TRBJ2-7, with D unclear. Germline values: CDR1 MNHEY, CDR2 SVGAGI. Trimming removed 6 bases at V and 4 bases at J, with 16 bases between. The CDR3 spans 14 residues.